What follows are 21 T cell receptor beta chains derived from one specimen sequenced in a study of cytomegalovirus exposure and HLA in healthy donors. The PCR employed 60 Vbeta primers together with 13 Jbeta primers. Produced via immunoSEQ multiplex PCR; TCRdb's table is partial and in-frame only. The sample has about 110,000 clones, 80% seen once. The sequenced sample consisted of PBMCs. Receptors originate from a man younger than 40 in good health and CMV-seropositive.

Only a few counts were recorded for this clone. The chain uses TRBV28 and TRBJ2-2; 10 nucleotides agree with TRBD1. Germline V gene data show CDR1 as MDHEN and CDR2 as SYDVKM. CDR3 length: 16 amino acids. The J segment lost 4 bases and the V segment lost 5 bases, leaving 7 bases of the junction unmatched. The CDR3 here is CASSRTGTGVTGELFF. As DNA, the CDR3 is TGTGCCAGCAGTCGGACCGGGACAGGGGTCACCGGGGAGCTGTTTTTT.

This clone was recorded many times. This chain links TRBV5-1 with TRBJ1-4; TRBD1 aligns across 9 bases. CDR1 SGHRS and CDR2 YFSETQ come from the germline V gene. This CDR3 contains 16 residues. Trimming removed 3 bases from V and 7 bases from J; junction bases left unmatched: 10. CDR3 bases: TGCGCCAGCAGCTCCCAGGGACAGGGATCTGGTGAAAAACTGTTTTTT. Translation gives CASSSQGQGSGEKLFF.

This clone was observed a handful of times. The gene calls are TRBV5-4 and TRBJ2-1; no reliable D call. Germline assignment: CDR1 SGHNT and CDR2 YYREEE (reference sequence). The CDR3 consists of 11 residues. V shed 4 bases and J shed 10 bases, with 9 bases lying between them. The CDR3 loop reads CASSLDWEQFF. CDR3 bases: TGTGCCAGCAGCCTTGACTGGGAGCAGTTCTTC. Filled out from reference TRBV5-4 and TRBJ2-1, the complete variable domain reads ETGVTQSPTHLIKTRGQQVTLRCSSQSGHNTVSWYQQALGQGPQFIFQYYREEENGRGNFPPRFSGLQFPNYSSELNVNALELDDSALYLCASSLDWEQFFGPGTRLTVL.

The chain employs TRBV5-1 and TRBJ2-5; 7 positions match TRBD2. J gave up 1 base and V 4 bases, and 10 bases lay outside the gene matches. The CDR3 loop spans 16 amino acids. Germline CDR1 and CDR2: SGHRS and YFSETQ. This CDR3 reads CASSLGLAVLQETQYF. In DNA form, the CDR3 reads TGCGCCAGCAGCCTGGGGCTAGCGGTACTCCAAGAGACCCAGTACTTC.

The rearrangement joins TRBV19 to TRBJ1-2; 9 bases match TRBD1. There are 14 residues in the CDR3. CDR1 and CDR2 (germline): LNHDA, SQIVND (reference sequence). The ends lost 7 bases at V and 4 bases at J; junction bases unmatched: 7. In DNA, the CDR3 is TGTGCCAGTACCACGGACAGGGGACGCTATGGCTACACCTTC. The encoded protein is CASTTDRGRYGYTF.

J is TRBJ1-4 and V is TRBV4-3, with TRBD1 matching over 7 bases. Germline CDR1 reads LGHNA; CDR2 reads YSLEER. The J segment lost 7 bases and the V segment lost 0 bases, leaving 8 bases of the junction unmatched. The CDR3 totals 16 residues. The CDR3, as DNA: TGCGCCAGCAGCCAAGAGGGGGGACAGTGGGCTGAAAAACTGTTTTTT. Residues: CASSQEGGQWAEKLFF.

The sample holds one count of this clone. This chain uses TRBV7-9 with TRBJ1-2, with a possible D match to TRBD1 (5 bases). CDR1 is SEHNR, CDR2 FQNEAQ, per germline (reference sequence). The CDR3 is 11 residues long. V was shortened by 5 bases and J by 12 bases, with 13 bases between the two germline ends. The CDR3 DNA follows: TGTGCCAGCAGCCAAACCACGGGGGACACCTTC. It specifies CASSQTTGDTF.

The V gene is TRBV5-1, the J gene TRBJ1-1; D perhaps matches TRBD1 (5 bases). Germline loops: CDR1 SGHRS, CDR2 YFSETQ. Trimming took 0 bases from V and 3 from J, leaving 12 bases between them. This CDR3 region has 15 residues. The CDR3 loop is CASSLAYIGDTEAFF. The DNA for the CDR3 is TGCGCCAGCAGCTTGGCCTATATAGGGGACACTGAAGCTTTCTTT.

The chain is built from TRBV7-2 and TRBJ2-7; 9 bases align to TRBD2. V shed 2 bases, J shed 2 bases, and the junction held 7 bases outside the gene matches. The CDR3 is 16 residues long. Germline loops: CDR1 SGHTA, CDR2 FQGNSA. The CDR3 region is CASSLWAGGTTYEQYF. CDR3 DNA: TGTGCCAGCAGCTTATGGGCGGGGGGGACTACCTACGAGCAGTACTTC. Complete variable domain (other parts from reference TRBV7-2 and TRBJ2-7): GAGVSQSPSNKVTEKGKDVELRCDPISGHTALYWYRQSLGQGLEFLIYFQGNSAPDKSGLPSDRFSAERTGGSVSTLTIQRTQQEDSAVYLCASSLWAGGTTYEQYFGPGTRLTVT.

In this sample, this clone turned up a few times. The rearrangement uses TRBV6-1 and TRBJ2-7; 7 bases map to TRBD1. The V gene end was trimmed by 1 base and the J gene end by 0 bases; junction bases not matched to a gene: 3. The CDR3 is 15 amino acids. Per germline, CDR1 MNHNS and CDR2 SASEGT. The chain's CDR3 is CASSEEAGGSYEQYF. In DNA, the CDR3 is TGTGCCAGCAGTGAAGAGGCAGGGGGCTCCTACGAGCAGTACTTC.

The chain is built from TRBV5-1 and TRBJ1-2, with TRBD1 matching 7 bases. V lost 0 bases and J lost 5; bases outside the gene matches: 4. There are 14 residues in the CDR3. Germline V gene lookup returns CDR1 SGHRS and CDR2 YFSETQ. The CDR3 region is CASSLGQGIYGYTF. CDR3 in DNA: TGCGCCAGCAGCTTGGGACAGGGTATTTATGGCTACACCTTC.

This rearrangement joins TRBV5-6 to TRBJ1-1, with 11 nucleotides matching TRBD1. J gave up 7 bases and V 6 bases, and 5 bases lay outside the gene matches. CDR1 and CDR2 from the germline V gene are SGHDT and YYEEEE. The CDR3 spans 13 residues. CDR3 residues: CASTPGQGVEAFF. In DNA form, the CDR3 reads TGTGCCAGCACCCCGGGACAGGGGGTTGAAGCTTTCTTT.

The chain combines TRBV6-1 with TRBJ2-1; D uncertain. V lost 0 bases and J lost 10, with 7 bases in between. The CDR3 sequence is 12 residues long. Germline V gene lookup returns CDR1 MNHNS and CDR2 SASEGT. The CDR3 bases are TGTGCCAGCAGTGAAGCGCTACTCGAGCAGTTCTTC. Translation gives CASSEALLEQFF.

This clone was detected a few times. The chain recombines TRBV13 with TRBJ1-2; D ambiguous. This CDR3 spans 13 amino acids. CDR1 is PRHDT and CDR2 is FYEKMQ in the germline V gene (reference sequence). Trimming removed 3 bases from V and 4 bases from J, with 9 bases in between. CDR3 amino acids: CASSFGSFYGYTF. CDR3 coding DNA: TGTGCCAGCAGCTTTGGCTCGTTCTATGGCTACACCTTC.

V is TRBV28 and J is TRBJ1-2; a weak D match, TRBD1 (5 bases). The CDR3 is 13 amino acids. CDR1 and CDR2 (germline): MDHEN, SYDVKM. V lost 7 bases to trimming and J lost 8 bases, with 17 bases between them. CDR3: CASTLRWGDGYTF. The CDR3 coding sequence is TGTGCCAGCACCCTCAGGTGGGGGGACGGCTACACCTTC.

The J gene is TRBJ2-7, the V gene TRBV10-2; a weak D match, TRBD1 (5 bases). Trimming shortened V by 3 bases and J by 7 bases, and 19 bases separated the two germline ends. The CDR3 has 15 amino acids. Germline CDR1 WSHSY, CDR2 SAAADI. The CDR3 region has the DNA TGCGCCAGCAGTGACCGCCGCAAGGGGCCCGAGGAGCAGTACTTC. Its translation is CASSDRRKGPEEQYF.

About this clone itself: At the DNA level, this CDR3 is encoded by other sequences in the same sample as well. The chain combines TRBV19 with TRBJ1-2, with 9 bases matching TRBD1. This CDR3 has 14 residues. With V trimmed by 5 bases and J by 2 bases, 3 bases remained unmatched. Germline assignment: CDR1 LNHDA and CDR2 SQIVND (reference sequence). The CDR3 bases are TGTGCCAGTAGTGCTGACAGGGGGAACTATGGCTACACCTTC. Encoded protein: CASSADRGNYGYTF.

This rearrangement joins TRBV6-5 to TRBJ2-2; TRBD2 aligns across 11 bases. The ends lost 0 bases at V and 7 bases at J; junction bases unmatched: 4. Germline CDR1 reads MNHEY; CDR2 reads SVGAGI. The CDR3 runs to 16 residues. The DNA for the CDR3 is TGTGCCAGCAGTTACTCGACACTAGCGGGGGACGGGGAGCTGTTTTTT. This translates into CASSYSTLAGDGELFF.

V is TRBV7-6 and J is TRBJ2-1; 13 bases line up with TRBD2. This CDR3 is built from 16 residues. Trimming removed 6 bases from V and 10 bases from J; junction bases left unmatched: 12. From germline, CDR1 is SGHVS and CDR2 FNYEAQ. The CDR3 spells CASSTTTSGGAGEQFF. The CDR3 nucleotides read TGTGCCAGCAGTACGACAACTAGCGGGGGGGCTGGAGAGCAGTTCTTC.

The chain couples TRBV30 to TRBJ2-7; 7 bases align to TRBD2. This CDR3 is 14 amino acids long. V lost 0 bases to trimming and J lost 3 bases; unmatched junction nucleotides: 5. CDR1 is GTSNPN, CDR2 SVGIG, per germline (reference sequence). The CDR3 nucleotides are TGTGCCTGGAGTGTCGGTGGGGGGGACTACGAGCAGTACTTC. Translating it yields CAWSVGGGDYEQYF.

The V gene is TRBV9, the J gene TRBJ2-1; perhaps TRBD2 as D (5 bases). With 2 bases removed from V and 4 bases from J, the gap between germline ends came to 16 bases. The CDR3 runs 16 residues. CDR1 and CDR2 from the germline V gene are SGDLS and YYNGEE. The CDR3 spells CASSVALYRDYNEQFF. The CDR3 bases are TGTGCCAGCAGCGTGGCTCTCTATCGGGATTACAATGAGCAGTTCTTC.